Below are 20 T cell receptor beta chains sequenced from a single sample in a study of T-cell memory formation after mild COVID-19. TCRdb itself ran the 5' RACE reads through MiXCR, one entry per CDR3 protein. The sample holds some 290,000 distinct CDR3 sequences, under 20% seen once. The sequenced sample consisted of PBMCs or a T cell subset sorted from them (not recorded which). These receptors were collected from a man aged 18 to 30 who had mild COVID-19 (a few samples of this study predate the infection). Cell type and time point are not known.

Only a few counts were recorded for this clonotype. The chain is built from TRBV7-2 and TRBJ2-3; the match to TRBD1 covers 11 bases. This CDR3 is 15 amino acids long. Germline V lookup: CDR1 SGHTA, CDR2 FQGNSA. The ends lost 6 bases at V and 5 bases at J; junction bases unmatched: 7. The CDR3 loop reads CASSPGQGGIDTQYF. As DNA, the CDR3 is TGTGCCAGCAGTCCGGGACAGGGGGGAATAGATACGCAGTATTTT.

The chain combines TRBV6-5 with TRBJ2-5, with 10 bases aligning to TRBD2. The CDR3 extends over 14 amino acids. The germline CDR1 and CDR2 sequences are MNHEY and SVGAGI. J lost 4 bases, V lost 1 base, and 0 bases had no gene match. CDR3 loop: CASSYWTSGETQYF. The DNA for the CDR3 is TGTGCCAGCAGTTACTGGACTAGCGGAGAGACCCAGTACTTC.

The rearrangement links TRBV6-5 to TRBJ1-4; TRBD1 matches at 7 bases. The V gene end was trimmed by 6 bases and the J gene end by 3 bases; junction bases not matched to a gene: 7. The V gene's germline CDR1 is MNHEY and CDR2 SVGAGI. This CDR3 is 15 amino acids long. CDR3 amino acids: CASSRGYEANEKLFF. For the CDR3, the DNA is TGTGCCAGCAGCAGGGGGTACGAGGCTAATGAAAAACTGTTTTTT.

The rearrangement links TRBV15 to TRBJ1-2, with D uncertain. This CDR3 is 12 amino acids long. CDR1 and CDR2 (germline): LNHNV, YYDKDF (reference sequence). Trimming removed 0 bases at V and 4 bases at J, with 3 bases between. The CDR3 loop is CATSRDAYGYTF. The CDR3 nucleotides read TGTGCCACCAGCAGAGACGCCTATGGCTACACCTTC.

This clonotype was counted between two and nine times. This rearrangement joins TRBV7-2 to TRBJ1-1; no clear D. The V gene lost 5 bases and the J gene lost 1 base, with 14 bases spanning the gap. This CDR3 contains 15 residues. Germline V gene lookup returns CDR1 SGHTA and CDR2 FQGNSA. CDR3 sequence (DNA): TGTGCCAGCAGCGTTAAGAGATTACAGAACACTGAAGCTTTCTTT. It encodes CASSVKRLQNTEAFF.

This clonotype was recorded a few times. The chain links TRBV28 to TRBJ1-5; D ambiguous. Between the trimmed V and J ends, which lost 1 base and 2 bases, there was a span of 9 bases. This CDR3 comprises 15 residues. Germline values: CDR1 MDHEN, CDR2 SYDVKM. CDR3 region: CASSLFRDGNQPQHF. The CDR3 region has the DNA TGTGCCAGCAGTTTATTCCGCGACGGCAATCAGCCCCAGCATTTT.

This clonotype has just a few counts. This chain links TRBV5-1 with TRBJ2-3; D is perhaps TRBD1 (6 bases). Germline CDR1 reads SGHRS; CDR2 reads YFSETQ. There are 14 residues in the CDR3. Deletions cut 3 bases from V and 6 bases from J, with 14 bases between. This chain's CDR3 is CASSSGDSVDTQYF. The CDR3 nucleotides are TGCGCCAGCAGCTCAGGGGATTCTGTCGATACGCAGTATTTT.

This clonotype was found a few times. The chain combines TRBV12-3 or TRBV12-4 with TRBJ2-1; the D gene is possibly TRBD1 (5 bases). Trimming left V 6 bases short and J 4 bases short, with 10 bases between. The CDR3 runs 13 residues. The chain's CDR3 is CASSLRAYNEQFF. CDR3 coding DNA: TGTGCCAGCAGCCTCAGGGCATACAATGAGCAGTTCTTC.

This clonotype appeared many times. V and J are TRBV27 and TRBJ2-7, with D unclear. V lost 11 bases, J lost 2 bases, and 13 bases lay in between. This CDR3 has 12 residues. The germline CDR1 and CDR2 sequences are MNHEY and SMNVEV (reference sequence). The CDR3: CAGDRSPYEQYV. CDR3 coding DNA: TGTGCCGGTGATCGAAGCCCCTACGAGCAGTACGTC.

The chain carries TRBV4-1 and TRBJ2-3; tentative D call: TRBD2 (5 bases). Germline CDR1 reads MGHRA; CDR2 reads YSYEKL. V was cut by 0 bases and J by 7 bases, with 8 bases left in between. This CDR3 has 13 amino acids. The CDR3 DNA reads TGCGCCAGCAGCCAAGATTACGGGAATACGCAGTATTTT. This encodes CASSQDYGNTQYF.

This clonotype has only a few counts. The chain links TRBV11-2 to TRBJ2-7; D perhaps matches TRBD1 (6 bases). The CDR3 runs to 15 residues. The V and J ends lost 1 base and 3 bases respectively, with 13 bases between them. Germline V gene data show CDR1 as SGHAT and CDR2 as FQNNGV. The CDR3: CASSLGLGADYEQYF. The CDR3 DNA follows: TGTGCCAGCAGCTTAGGTTTGGGGGCTGACTACGAGCAGTACTTC.

This clonotype was seen only a few times. The genes are TRBV7-2 and TRBJ2-7; D is ambiguous. The CDR3 is 13 amino acids. CDR1 and CDR2 from the germline V gene are SGHTA and FQGNSA. Trimming removed 3 bases at V and 0 bases at J, with 6 bases between. The CDR3 DNA sequence: TGTGCCAGCAGCTTTCCAGCCTCCTACGAGCAGTACTTC. Translating it yields CASSFPASYEQYF.

This clonotype was observed a few times. This chain uses TRBV12-3 or TRBV12-4 with TRBJ2-2; D remains unclear. The CDR3 totals 11 residues. V was clipped by 6 bases and J by 4 bases, with 3 bases between them. The DNA of the CDR3 is TGTGCCAGCAGATTCACCGGGGAGCTGTTTTTT. As protein: CASRFTGELFF.

The chain is built from TRBV5-1 and TRBJ2-5, with D unclear. There are 13 residues in the CDR3. Trimming removed 7 bases at V and 0 bases at J, with 10 bases between. Germline values: CDR1 SGHRS, CDR2 YFSETQ. The CDR3 loop reads CASRYTYQETQYF. CDR3 DNA sequence: TGCGCCAGCCGTTATACGTACCAAGAGACCCAGTACTTC.

The chain combines TRBV9 with TRBJ2-7; 7 nucleotides line up with TRBD2. The CDR3 is 14 amino acids. With 4 bases clipped from V and 0 bases from J, the junction kept 4 bases outside the gene matches. Per the germline V gene, CDR1 is SGDLS and CDR2 is YYNGEE. CDR3 DNA: TGTGCCAGCAGCTCGCGGGGGTTCTCCTACGAGCAGTACTTC. Its protein is CASSSRGFSYEQYF.

This rearrangement joins TRBV6-2 or TRBV6-3 to TRBJ1-1; D perhaps matches TRBD1 (5 bases). This CDR3 contains 16 residues. Between the trimmed V and J ends, which lost 5 bases and 4 bases, there was a span of 20 bases. The germline CDR1 and CDR2 sequences are MNHEY and SVGEGT. CDR3 protein: CASSPLAGQPGTEAFF. Here the CDR3 DNA reads TGTGCCAGCAGTCCCCTGGCGGGGCAGCCGGGCACTGAAGCTTTCTTT.

About this clonotype: Without the conserved terminal phenylalanine or tryptophan, this CDR3 likely stems from a read error. The chain uses TRBV20-1 and TRBJ1-1; D may be TRBD1 (6 bases). This CDR3 has 17 amino acids. V was cut by 1 base and J by 6 bases, with 24 bases left in between. The germline CDR1 and CDR2 sequences are DFQATT and SNEGSKA (reference sequence). The CDR3 is CSARAEGGGGRWAEAFL. DNA of the CDR3: TGCAGTGCTAGAGCCGAGGGGGGAGGAGGCCGATGGGCTGAAGCTTTCCTT.

V gene TRBV7-3 combines with J gene TRBJ2-3; 7 nucleotides line up with TRBD1. Unmatched junction bases numbered 9, after V lost 5 bases and J lost 13 bases. The CDR3 runs to 12 residues. Germline loops: CDR1 SGHTA, CDR2 FQGTGA. The CDR3 region has the DNA TGTGCCAGCAGCCCCAACGGACAGGAGAAGTATTTT. Protein: CASSPNGQEKYF.

The rearrangement joins TRBV4-3 to TRBJ2-7; D is possibly TRBD1 (5 bases). With 0 bases removed from V and 9 bases from J, the gap between germline ends came to 18 bases. This CDR3 has 15 residues. CDR1 and CDR2 (germline): LGHNA, YSLEER. The CDR3: CASSQEWQGRFVQYV. Here the CDR3 DNA reads TGCGCCAGCAGCCAAGAATGGCAGGGCCGTTTCGTGCAGTACGTC.

Remarks on this clonotype: Since a much larger clone is just one base distant, this may be a read error. The chain employs TRBV5-1 and TRBJ2-3, with 10 bases lining up with TRBD2. J lost 5 bases, V lost 0 bases, and 9 bases had no gene match. The CDR3 has 17 amino acids. Germline V gene lookup returns CDR1 SGHRS and CDR2 YFSETQ. The CDR3, as DNA: TGCGCCAGCAGCTTGGTCGCAGCGGGGGGGCTGGTAGATACGCAGTATTTT. It encodes CASSLVAAGGLVDTQYF.